A selection of T cell receptor beta chains follows, all from one sample in a study of blood T cell repertoires in COVID-19. TCRdb's table, derived via immunoSEQ multiplex PCR, lists solely in-frame clones and lacks some. The sample lists roughly 80,000 clones, 91% seen once, with 1.9% in the top ten. Sequencing used peripheral blood. The receptors originated from a woman in her fifties or sixties in a cohort sampled during active COVID-19. CDR3s include the opening cysteine and the closing phenylalanine or tryptophan. A D gene is named only where the DNA matches it firmly. A row's size may be missing; if present it is once, few, many or a size class.

clone_size,v_call,d_call,j_call,cdr3_aa,cdr3_nt
-,TRBV10-3,TRBD2,TRBJ2-1,CAISDGTSAYNEQFF,TGTGCCATCAGTGATGGGACTAGCGCCTACAATGAGCAGTTCTTC
-,TRBV7-3,TRBD1,TRBJ2-1,CASSSGTGLNEQFF,TGTGCCAGCAGCTCAGGGACAGGGCTCAATGAGCAGTTCTTC
-,TRBV28,-,TRBJ1-3,CASLSPRGGNTIYF,TGTGCCAGCCTCTCCCCGCGGGGTGGAAACACCATATATTTT
-,TRBV19,-,TRBJ1-2,CASSIYTGRQYGYTF,TGTGCCAGTAGTATTTACACAGGCCGCCAGTATGGCTACACCTTC
-,TRBV7-9,TRBD1,TRBJ2-1,CASSLGTGVLTEQFF,TGTGCCAGCAGCTTGGGGACAGGGGTACTTACTGAGCAGTTCTTC
-,TRBV19,-,TRBJ2-3,CASSKQGTDTQYF,TGTGCCAGTAGTAAACAGGGCACAGATACGCAGTATTTT
-,TRBV19,-,TRBJ2-6,CASSPIGSSGANVLTF,TGTGCCAGTAGTCCCATCGGGTCTTCTGGGGCCAACGTCCTGACTTTC
-,TRBV10-2,-,TRBJ2-1,CASSSSDPEINNEQFF,TGCGCCAGCAGTTCCTCCGATCCGGAGATAAACAATGAGCAGTTCTTC
-,TRBV3-1/TRBV3-2,-,TRBJ1-1,CASSPTGQGVTEAFF,TGTGCCAGCAGCCCAACTGGGCAGGGCGTCACTGAAGCTTTCTTT
-,TRBV25-1,-,TRBJ1-2,CATETGRYGYTF,TGTGCCACCGAAACAGGGCGCTATGGCTACACCTTC
-,TRBV27,-,TRBJ1-6,CASRGITTIKMPNSPLHF,TGTGCCAGCCGCGGTATAACGACGATAAAAATGCCAAATTCACCCCTCCACTTT
once,TRBV15,TRBD2,TRBJ2-7,CATSRAKGLADYEQYF,TGTGCCACCAGCAGAGCCAAGGGACTAGCGGACTACGAGCAGTACTTC
-,TRBV28,TRBD1,TRBJ1-2,CASSSHRGHSYGYTF,TGTGCCAGCAGTTCCCACAGGGGGCATAGCTATGGCTACACCTTC
-,TRBV12-3/TRBV12-4,-,TRBJ2-7,CASSLTVSYEQYF,TGTGCCAGCAGTTTAACAGTTTCCTACGAGCAGTACTTC
-,TRBV12-3/TRBV12-4,-,TRBJ2-3,CASSIRGVEYF,TGTGCCAGCAGTATCAGGGGAGTGGAGTATTTT
-,TRBV7-2,TRBD2,TRBJ2-7,CASSPPHITRGDEQYF,TGTGCCAGCAGCCCCCCACACATCACGCGGGGGGACGAGCAGTACTTC